The T cell receptor (beta chain) under discussion was sequenced for a study of T cell responses to AZD1222 COVID-19 vaccine. Study background: Combined were second doses at about 4 or about 12 weeks.

Using immunoSEQ multiplex PCR, the repertoire was profiled, and TCRdb retains in-frame clones only, with some absent. The data contain roughly 100,000 clones, roughly 89% of them singletons. This CDR3 comprises 15 residues. In germline, CDR1 is SGHAT, CDR2 FQNNGV. V shed 5 bases and J shed 2 bases, with 15 bases lying between them. This rearrangement joins TRBV11-2 to TRBJ1-1; D is possibly TRBD1 (5 bases). The origin of this receptor is an adult in good health. The sequenced sample was peripheral blood, obtained on day 0 of AZD1222 vaccination. The CDR3 loop reads CASSPRQGLNTEAFF. CDR3 nucleotide sequence: TGTGCCAGCAGCCCAAGGCAGGGACTAAACACTGAAGCTTTCTTT. The full variable domain, in which reference TRBV11-2 and TRBJ1-1 provide the parts outside the CDR3, is EAGVAQSPRYKIIEKRQSVAFWCNPISGHATLYWYQQILGQGPKLLIQFQNNGVVDDSQLPKDRFSAERLKGVDSTLKIQPAKLEDSAVYLCASSPRQGLNTEAFFGQGTRLTVV.